These 15 T cell receptor beta chains came from one sample sequenced in a study of T cell responses to AZD1222 COVID-19 vaccine. Profiled with immunoSEQ multiplex PCR; TCRdb holds only in-frame clones, not every one. The table shows approximately 100,000 clones, with over 75% occurring only once. The sample consisted of peripheral blood, taken on day 0 of AZD1222 vaccination. All receptors derive from an adult in good health.

The rearrangement links TRBV30 to TRBJ1-2, with TRBD1 identical over 7 bases. CDR3 size: 12 residues. After removal of 2 bases from V and 8 bases from J, the junction contained 5 bases not matched to a gene. The germline V gene encodes CDR1 GTSNPN and CDR2 SVGIG (reference sequence). The CDR3 nucleotides read TGTGCCTGGAGTAGTCGACAGGGAGGCTACACCTTC. This translates into CAWSSRQGGYTF.

The chain uses TRBV5-6 and TRBJ1-6; 7 bases are shared with TRBD1. Germline CDR1 reads SGHDT; CDR2 reads YYEEEE. This CDR3 contains 16 residues. V shed 0 bases, J shed 7 bases, and the junction held 7 bases outside the gene matches. CDR3 loop: CASSLALGGSNSPLHF. The CDR3 nucleotides are TGTGCCAGCAGCTTGGCCTTAGGGGGCTCGAATTCACCCCTCCACTTT.

For this clone: A junction boundary mismatches the germline segment, possibly from a read error. The V gene is TRBV6-2 or TRBV6-3, the J gene TRBJ1-5, with unresolved D. Germline values: CDR1 MNHEY, CDR2 SVGEGT. The CDR3 is 18 amino acids. The DNA for the CDR3 is TGTGCCAGCAATTACGCCCGGGGTGGGGATAAGAGCAATCAGCCCCAGCATTTT. Protein product: CASNYARGGDKSNQPQHF.

To note about this clone: Distinct nucleotide sequences in the sample also encode this CDR3. The chain links TRBV28 to TRBJ2-7; 9 nucleotides match TRBD2. V lost 4 bases and J lost 2; bases outside the gene matches: 6. This CDR3 has 15 residues. The germline CDR1 and CDR2 sequences are MDHEN and SYDVKM. This CDR3 reads CASSSGLAGPYEQYF. CDR3 nucleotides: TGTGCCAGCAGTTCGGGGCTAGCGGGACCCTACGAGCAGTACTTC.

The gene calls are TRBV4-2 and TRBJ2-3, with 9 positions matching TRBD2. The CDR3 loop spans 14 amino acids. CDR1 is LGHNA, CDR2 YNFKEQ, per germline. The ends lost 2 bases at V and 7 bases at J; junction bases unmatched: 4. CDR3 in amino acids: CASSQPGLAYTQYF. DNA of the CDR3: TGTGCCAGCAGCCAACCGGGACTAGCATATACGCAGTATTTT.

V gene TRBV5-6 combines with J gene TRBJ1-5; TRBD1 agrees at 11 bases. CDR3 length: 16 amino acids. The V segment lost 0 bases and the J segment 3 bases; nucleotides outside the gene matches: 2. Germline V gene lookup returns CDR1 SGHDT and CDR2 YYEEEE. This chain's CDR3 is CASSLGTGGFNQPQHF. The CDR3 DNA sequence: TGTGCCAGCAGCTTGGGGACAGGGGGCTTCAATCAGCCCCAGCATTTT.

This chain connects TRBV29-1 to TRBJ2-7; 8 positions match TRBD2. V shed 5 bases and J 4 bases; nucleotides not matched to a gene: 13. CDR3 length: 15 amino acids. Germline CDR1 reads SQVTM; CDR2 reads ANQGSEA. As DNA, the CDR3 is TGCAGCGTTAAGACAGCGGGAGTGGGGGTTTACGAGCAGTACTTC. This gives the protein CSVKTAGVGVYEQYF.

V and J are TRBV24-1 and TRBJ2-1, with D tentatively TRBD1 (6 bases). CDR3 length: 14 residues. The V end lost 0 bases, the J end lost 11 bases, and 13 bases lay between the germline ends. Germline lookup yields CDR1 KGHDR and CDR2 SFDVKD. CDR3 bases: TGTGCCACCAGTGATTTGCCTTCAGGGGAGAAGCAGTTCTTC. It encodes CATSDLPSGEKQFF.

The rearrangement joins TRBV29-1 to TRBJ2-2, with a tentative D call TRBD1 (6 bases). The CDR3 covers 13 residues. Trimming removed 5 bases at V and 5 bases at J, with 12 bases between. Per the germline V gene, CDR1 is SQVTM and CDR2 is ANQGSEA. Here the CDR3 reads CSVSRGRTGELFF. In DNA, the CDR3 is TGCAGCGTTTCCAGGGGCCGGACCGGGGAGCTGTTTTTT.

The chain recombines TRBV7-2 with TRBJ2-7; TRBD2 aligns across 11 bases. Trimming removed 5 bases from V and 2 bases from J; junction bases left unmatched: 2. Germline V gene data show CDR1 as SGHTA and CDR2 as FQGNSA. The CDR3 contains 14 residues. As DNA, the CDR3 is TGTGCCAGCAGCCCGGGACTAGCGGCCTACGAGCAGTACTTC. Amino acid sequence: CASSPGLAAYEQYF. Full variable domain (missing parts from reference TRBV7-2 and TRBJ2-7): GAGVSQSPSNKVTEKGKDVELRCDPISGHTALYWYRQSLGQGLEFLIYFQGNSAPDKSGLPSDRFSAERTGGSVSTLTIQRTQQEDSAVYLCASSPGLAAYEQYFGPGTRLTVT.

The J gene is TRBJ1-5, the V gene TRBV28, with no clear D. V was clipped by 10 bases and J by 4 bases, with 11 bases between them. The CDR3 is 12 amino acids. Germline CDR1 and CDR2: MDHEN and SYDVKM. The CDR3 sequence is CAITPGNQPQHF. CDR3 in DNA: TGTGCCATCACTCCGGGAAATCAGCCCCAGCATTTT.

The rearrangement uses TRBV4-3 and TRBJ1-6, with D maybe TRBD1 (6 bases). Germline V gives CDR1 LGHNA, CDR2 YSLEER. Trimming cost V 0 bases and J 8 bases, with 17 bases left between them. The CDR3 sequence is 17 residues long. The CDR3 region is CASSQDVGGVGYSPLHF. The DNA for the CDR3 is TGCGCCAGCAGCCAAGACGTCGGGGGCGTCGGGTATTCACCCCTCCACTTT.

The chain uses TRBV15 and TRBJ1-1; TRBD1 matches at 7 bases. Trimming removed 0 bases from V and 1 base from J; junction bases left unmatched: 5. Germline values: CDR1 LNHNV, CDR2 YYDKDF (reference sequence). The CDR3 covers 16 residues. The CDR3 sequence is CATSRDVAGGNTEAFF. DNA of the CDR3: TGTGCCACCAGCAGAGATGTCGCAGGGGGGAACACTGAAGCTTTCTTT.

The chain employs TRBV5-1 and TRBJ2-2; perhaps TRBD1 as D (6 bases). The germline V gene encodes CDR1 SGHRS and CDR2 YFSETQ. Trimming took 4 bases from V and 5 from J, leaving 15 bases between them. This CDR3 spans 15 amino acids. CDR3 DNA sequence: TGCGCCAGCAGCCAAAACGGACAGTCGACCGGGGAGCTGTTTTTT. This codes for CASSQNGQSTGELFF. Full variable domain (missing parts from reference TRBV5-1 and TRBJ2-2): KAGVTQTPRYLIKTRGQQVTLSCSPISGHRSVSWYQQTPGQGLQFLFEYFSETQRNKGNFPGRFSGRQFSNSRSEMNVSTLELGDSALYLCASSQNGQSTGELFFGEGSRLTVL.

This clone was detected only once. The chain joins TRBV12-3 or TRBV12-4 to TRBJ2-7; D gene unclear. The V and J ends lost 5 bases and 3 bases respectively, with 11 bases between them. The CDR3 contains 13 residues. In DNA form, the CDR3 reads TGTGCCAGCAGTATATACGGAAACTACGAGCAGTACTTC. Translating gives CASSIYGNYEQYF.